This TCR beta chain was captured by sequencing in a study of CD8 T cells in ankylosing spondylitis. This clonotype was found a few times. TCRdb analysed the 5' RACE reads with MiXCR anew, one entry per CDR3 protein. The sample carries 250,000 to 350,000 distinct CDR3 sequences, roughly 20% recorded once. This CDR3 comprises 15 residues. Trimming pared 1 base from V and 5 bases from J, leaving 12 bases between. The source material was blood, either unsorted or a sorted T cell fraction (not recorded which). The TCR was taken from a male donor with ankylosing spondylitis or in good health (not recorded which). The chain has TRBV12-3 or TRBV12-4 and TRBJ1-5; no definite D call. CDR3 in amino acids: CASSLGGQTHQPQHF. DNA of the CDR3: TGTGCCAGCAGTTTAGGGGGTCAGACTCATCAGCCCCAGCATTTT.